These T cell receptor beta chains were read from a single sample in a study of T-cell memory formation after mild COVID-19. TCRdb passed the 5' RACE reads through MiXCR, listing each CDR3 protein once. The data show about 400,000 distinct CDR3 sequences, with more than 20% seen just once and around 14% held by the top ten. Specimen: PBMCs or a T cell subset sorted from them (not recorded which). These receptors were collected from an adult woman who had mild COVID-19 (a few samples of this study predate the infection). Cell type and time point are not known. The conserved cysteine and the conserved F or W are not part of the CDR3 here. Size is stated for part of the rows, as once, few or many counts, or as a class when the clone is expanded.

v_gene	len	abundance	CDR3aa
TRBV20-1	14	NA	SARGRRGTGFETQY
TRBV4-1	13	once	ASSIAGGPDYEQY
TRBV10-3	12	NA	AIMSVNSYNEQF
TRBV28	13	few	ASTSTSGMYNEQF
TRBV12-3/TRBV12-4	12	many	ASSPGGNQNIQY
TRBV5-1	13	NA	ASSHGTGGTDTQY
TRBV18	13	few	ASSLPGQGVNEAF
TRBV20-1	12	few	SARDPSGSWEQY
TRBV27	13	few	ASSLFPGNYYGYT
TRBV6-1	12	few	ASSVAGGGYGYT
TRBV7-9	12	few	ASSGPWGGQPQH
TRBV6-5	12	NA	ASRSQGGNQPQH
TRBV15	6	many	SNQPQH
TRBV2	12	NA	ASSEGLPGETQY
TRBV18	10	few	ASSRAGAEQF
TRBV5-1	12	NA	ASSLGAGGNEQF
TRBV6-5	18	NA	ASSYLGLAGGLMNTGELF
TRBV12-3/TRBV12-4	10	NA	ASSLSRPEAF
TRBV29-1	9	few	SGGIYNEQF
TRBV27	16	NA	ASSYSSGEVGSNQPQH
TRBV12-3/TRBV12-4	13	NA	ASTETGGANQPQH
TRBV9	14	few	ASSVGGAPTHYGYT
TRBV12-3/TRBV12-4	12	few	ATRSRRGTGELF
TRBV11-2	14	few	ASSLGAIPFQETQY
TRBV20-1	13	NA	SARDLRRGLDGYT
TRBV4-3	15	NA	ASSQETQVWSYNEQF
TRBV5-1	14	NA	ASSPTSGRIDNEQF
TRBV20-1	14	NA	SAREVGRGGSYEQY
TRBV12-3/TRBV12-4	14	NA	ASSLFPSGVGETQY
TRBV20-1	13	NA	SARDSAGSYNEQF
TRBV6-2/TRBV6-3	13	NA	ASMGLAETQETQY
TRBV20-1	13	NA	SARGRGRGYTEAF
TRBV4-3	14	NA	ASSQDLGPLTDTQY
TRBV6-1	14	NA	ASRRGHNPKSPEAF
TRBV12-3/TRBV12-4	13	NA	ASTPWRGMGNEQF
TRBV30	12	many	AWSFPGLVPEQY
TRBV4-1	15	NA	ASSQPGLAGGAYEQY
TRBV20-1	11	NA	SASGHFGETQY
TRBV5-4	13	few	ASSRWDTDTDTQY